One and the same sample provided the 14 T cell receptor beta chains below, sequenced in a study of identifying expanded T cells in peripheral blood. Using immunoSEQ multiplex PCR, the repertoire was profiled, and TCRdb retains in-frame clones only, with some absent. The sample contains tens of thousands of clones, around 88% of which appear only once. Sequencing input: blood. The receptors shown here come from a person aged 18 to 75 in good health.

This clone has only a few counts. The J gene is TRBJ2-7, the V gene TRBV19; D ambiguous. There are 13 residues in the CDR3. Per the germline V gene, CDR1 is LNHDA and CDR2 is SQIVND (reference sequence). The V end was cut by 3 bases, the J end by 3 bases, with 9 bases between. CDR3: CASSIEDGYEQYF. DNA for the CDR3: TGTGCCAGTAGTATTGAGGACGGCTACGAGCAGTACTTC.

This chain joins TRBV2 and TRBJ2-3, with 10 bases lining up with TRBD1. The CDR3 loop spans 16 amino acids. Looked up from germline, CDR1 is SNHLY and CDR2 is FYNNEI. V lost 3 bases to trimming and J lost 3 bases; unmatched junction nucleotides: 6. The CDR3 sequence is CASSDPTGGETDTQYF. CDR3 DNA sequence: TGTGCCAGCAGTGATCCGACAGGGGGCGAAACAGATACGCAGTATTTT.

This rearrangement joins TRBV4-3 to TRBJ2-3; D is possibly TRBD2 (6 bases). This CDR3 contains 17 residues. Germline CDR1 and CDR2: LGHNA and YSLEER. Trimming took 3 bases from V and 2 from J, leaving 18 bases between them. CDR3 bases: TGCGCCAGCAGCCACGGGACTGGCGGGACTTTCACAGATACGCAGTATTTT. Protein: CASSHGTGGTFTDTQYF.

The chain uses TRBV4-2 and TRBJ1-6; TRBD1 aligns across 10 bases. The CDR3 totals 15 residues. The germline gives CDR1 LGHNA, CDR2 YNFKEQ. Trimming removed 5 bases from V and 7 bases from J; junction bases left unmatched: 5. CDR3 coding DNA: TGTGCCAGCAGCGTCGGGACAGGGGCGAATTCACCCCTCCACTTT. It translates to CASSVGTGANSPLHF.

A remark on this clone: A far larger clone is one nucleotide away, so this likely arose from a read error. The chain has TRBV7-2 and TRBJ2-7; 10 bases map to TRBD2. CDR1 and CDR2 from the germline V gene are SGHTA and FQGNSA. J lost 1 base, V lost 5 bases, and 5 bases had no gene match. CDR3 length: 15 amino acids. In nucleotides, the CDR3 is TGTGCCAGCAGCCAAGAGACTAGCGGGTCCTACGAGCAGTACTTC. It yields the protein CASSQETSGSYEQYF.

V is TRBV2 and J is TRBJ2-3, with D perhaps TRBD1 (5 bases). The length of the CDR3 is 14 residues. Germline V gene lookup returns CDR1 SNHLY and CDR2 FYNNEI. Trimming left V 3 bases short and J 0 bases short, with 7 bases between. The CDR3: CASSEHRSTDTQYF. CDR3 nucleotides: TGTGCCAGCAGTGAGCACAGGAGCACAGATACGCAGTATTTT.

The gene calls are TRBV6-5 and TRBJ2-5; perhaps TRBD1 as D (5 bases). The germline CDR1 and CDR2 sequences are MNHEY and SVGAGI. The length of the CDR3 is 14 residues. V was trimmed by 2 bases and J by 5 bases, leaving 12 bases between them. The CDR3 loop is CASSYSRAWETQYF. The DNA of the CDR3 is TGTGCCAGCAGTTACAGCAGGGCATGGGAGACCCAGTACTTC.

The rearrangement links TRBV7-9 to TRBJ2-5; the D gene could be TRBD1 or TRBD2 (5 bases each). This CDR3 has 14 amino acids. Per germline, CDR1 SEHNR and CDR2 FQNEAQ (reference sequence). V was pared by 5 bases and J by 4 bases, with 14 bases between. DNA for the CDR3: TGTGCCAGCAGCAGCCTAGGGGCGGGAGAGACCCAGTACTTC. Its protein product is CASSSLGAGETQYF.

The chain joins TRBV5-4 to TRBJ1-2; D not certain. The CDR3 runs to 15 residues. Trimming removed 2 bases from V and 0 bases from J, with 11 bases in between. From germline, CDR1 is SGHNT and CDR2 YYREEE (reference sequence). CDR3 protein: CASSLSATANYGYTF. The CDR3 coding sequence is TGTGCCAGCAGCTTATCTGCGACCGCTAACTATGGCTACACCTTC. Supplemented by reference TRBV5-4 and TRBJ1-2, the full variable domain reads ETGVTQSPTHLIKTRGQQVTLRCSSQSGHNTVSWYQQALGQGPQFIFQYYREEENGRGNFPPRFSGLQFPNYSSELNVNALELDDSALYLCASSLSATANYGYTFGSGTRLTVV.

The chain is built from TRBV6-5 and TRBJ2-5; 8 nucleotides line up with TRBD2. The germline V gene encodes CDR1 MNHEY and CDR2 SVGAGI. The length of the CDR3 is 14 residues. V gave up 5 bases and J gave up 4 bases; unmatched junction bases: 6. This CDR3 reads CASSGAGGAETQYF. In DNA, the CDR3 is TGTGCCAGCAGTGGGGCCGGGGGGGCAGAGACCCAGTACTTC.

This rearrangement joins TRBV5-1 to TRBJ2-7, with D hard to call. Germline V gene data show CDR1 as SGHRS and CDR2 as YFSETQ. Trimming took 0 bases from V and 0 from J, leaving 7 bases between them. This CDR3 contains 14 residues. The CDR3 coding sequence is TGCGCCAGCAGCTTGGGGACGATCTCCTACGAGCAGTACTTC. This sequence encodes CASSLGTISYEQYF.

This rearrangement joins TRBV19 to TRBJ1-4; 8 nucleotides line up with TRBD1. Germline loops: CDR1 LNHDA, CDR2 SQIVND (reference sequence). The CDR3 extends over 15 amino acids. Trimming took 4 bases from V and 2 from J; bases not matched to a gene: 3. CDR3 bases: TGTGCCAGTAGTACCCGGGACAGGACTAATGAAAAACTGTTTTTT. It yields the protein CASSTRDRTNEKLFF.

This chain connects TRBV18 to TRBJ1-4; 7 bases fit TRBD1. The junction had 6 bases not matched to a gene; V was cut back by 4 bases and J by 7 bases. The CDR3 spans 14 residues. Germline CDR1 reads KGHSH; CDR2 reads LQKENI. CDR3 nucleotide sequence: TGTGCCAGCTCACGACAGGGTATCGGTGAAAAACTGTTTTTT. Encoded protein: CASSRQGIGEKLFF.

CDR3 coding DNA: TGCGCCAGCAGAAATGTCGAAGGGGGCAGGGCAACTAATGAAAAACTGTTTTTT. Translated, it gives CASRNVEGGRATNEKLFF. The chain couples TRBV5-1 to TRBJ1-4, with 7 bases lining up with TRBD1. The germline V gene has CDR1 SGHRS and CDR2 YFSETQ. The CDR3 sequence is 18 residues long. The junction had 13 bases not matched to a gene; V was cut back by 5 bases and J by 0 bases.